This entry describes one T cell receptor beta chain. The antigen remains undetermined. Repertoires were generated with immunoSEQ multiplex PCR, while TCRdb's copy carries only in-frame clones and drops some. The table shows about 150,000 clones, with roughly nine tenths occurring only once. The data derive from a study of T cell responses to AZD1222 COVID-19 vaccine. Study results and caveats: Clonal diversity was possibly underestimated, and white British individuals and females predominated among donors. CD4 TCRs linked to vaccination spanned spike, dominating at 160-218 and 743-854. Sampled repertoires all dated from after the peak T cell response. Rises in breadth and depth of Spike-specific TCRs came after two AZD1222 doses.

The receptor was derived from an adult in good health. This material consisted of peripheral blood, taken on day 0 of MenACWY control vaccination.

For the CDR3, the DNA is TGTGCCTGGAGCTTTACGAGGCAGACGAACACTGAAGCTTTCTTT. Protein sequence: CAWSFTRQTNTEAFF. J is TRBJ1-1 and V is TRBV30; D is unclear. The CDR3 has 15 residues. Germline assignment: CDR1 GTSNPN and CDR2 SVGIG (reference sequence). V was pared by 3 bases and J by 1 base, with 15 bases between.